A selection of T cell receptor beta chains follows, all from one sample in a study of T cells in Graves' hyperthyroidism and ophthalmopathy. TCRdb called the multiplex PCR reads again in MiXCR, with one record for every CDR3 protein. The profile shows some 550,000 distinct CDR3 sequences, around 20% of them singletons. The sequenced sample was blood. These receptors came from a young man with Graves' hyperthyroidism. Both conserved end residues are part of each CDR3. Each record gives: CDR3 length, V gene, CDR3 protein.

17 | TRBV20-1 | CSASGGQGGTAKNIQYF
15 | TRBV30 | CAWSLPDRSNSPLHF
16 | TRBV24-1 | CATSVVRECSNQPQHF
16 | TRBV5-1 | CASRPLLGQGARGYTF
17 | TRBV4-1 | CASSQENPGQGSYEQYF
15 | TRBV2 | CASRARGGRYTEAFF
15 | TRBV27 | CASSLVGQGATGYTF
14 | TRBV12-3/TRBV12-4 | CASSFTGGYNEQFF
14 | TRBV30 | CAWSVRQRNQPQHF
18 | TRBV4-1 | CASSQGFASSASSYEQYF
15 | TRBV7-8 | CASRPGRTWGETQYF
16 | TRBV11-1 | CASSHSRGGGNQPQHF
12 | TRBV13 | CASSSGGDEQYF
15 | TRBV5-5 | CASSLNGLAKNIQYF
14 | TRBV5-5 | CASSAMRSYYEQYF
13 | TRBV20-1 | CSARGEGTGELFF
15 | TRBV6-1 | CASSGVGQSNQPQHF
14 | TRBV28 | CASTRTGFTETQYF
15 | TRBV6-1 | CASSVDRGSNQPQHF
15 | TRBV7-8 | CASSLFEDKNTEAFF
19 | TRBV5-1 | CASSLGPWRTDVVGSPLHF
16 | TRBV6-5 | CASSLAGTGGSGELFF
15 | TRBV9 | CASSVGASYTGELFF
14 | TRBV20-1 | CSARGPERDTEAFF
15 | TRBV14 | CASSHTGQGKTEAFF
13 | TRBV12-3/TRBV12-4 | CASRPYASYEQYF
14 | TRBV28 | CASSPGQIDSPLHF
13 | TRBV27 | CASSLLGVDEQFF
16 | TRBV29-1 | CSAETGWGRPRYGYTF
13 | TRBV7-9 | CASSNQDFDGYTF
14 | TRBV5-6 | CASSQGGGVETQYF
18 | TRBV20-1 | CSARGWDSYLGVAQPQHF
10 | TRBV20-1 | CSAGDQPQHF
11 | TRBV28 | CATSPNQPQHF
15 | TRBV5-1 | CASGPGEAMNTEAFF
10 | TRBV30 | CAWGRAEAFF
15 | TRBV7-6 | CASRPGQGYTGELFF
13 | TRBV19 | CASSMGDYAGYTF
13 | TRBV12-5 | CASGQDRVETQYF
13 | TRBV5-1 | CASTPGENYEQYF
14 | TRBV19 | CATQSGGFNTEAFF
14 | TRBV7-8 | CASSPADGTGELFF
15 | TRBV7-8 | CASSLSGQGGTEAFF
16 | TRBV3-1 | CASSQYRGRENTEAFF
15 | TRBV6-5 | CASSSTGELRYEQYF
16 | TRBV6-1 | CASTRRSGQPNTEAFF
15 | TRBV28 | CASSFLLGENTEAFF
14 | TRBV12-3/TRBV12-4 | CASSSRAASYEQYF
15 | TRBV7-8 | CASSMTATLNYGYTF
14 | TRBV27 | CASSLTGDFQPQHF
14 | TRBV5-1 | CASSLAPGAYEQYF